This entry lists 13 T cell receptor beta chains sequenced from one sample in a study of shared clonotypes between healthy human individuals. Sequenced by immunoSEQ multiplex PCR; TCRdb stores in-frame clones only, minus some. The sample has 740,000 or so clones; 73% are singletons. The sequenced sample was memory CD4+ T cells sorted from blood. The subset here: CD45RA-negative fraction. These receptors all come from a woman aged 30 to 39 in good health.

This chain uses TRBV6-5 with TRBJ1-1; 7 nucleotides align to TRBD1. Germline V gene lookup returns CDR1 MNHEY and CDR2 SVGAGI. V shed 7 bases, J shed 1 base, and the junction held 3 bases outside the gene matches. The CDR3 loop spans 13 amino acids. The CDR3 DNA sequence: TGTGCCAGCAACGGACAGGAGAACACTGAAGCTTTCTTT. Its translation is CASNGQENTEAFF.

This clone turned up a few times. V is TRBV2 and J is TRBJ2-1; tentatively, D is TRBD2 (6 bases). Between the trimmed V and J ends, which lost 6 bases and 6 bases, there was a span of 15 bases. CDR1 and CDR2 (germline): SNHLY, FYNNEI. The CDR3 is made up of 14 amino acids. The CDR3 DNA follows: TGTGCCAGCAGACGAGCGGGTGCCCCCAATGAGCAGTTCTTC. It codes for CASRRAGAPNEQFF.

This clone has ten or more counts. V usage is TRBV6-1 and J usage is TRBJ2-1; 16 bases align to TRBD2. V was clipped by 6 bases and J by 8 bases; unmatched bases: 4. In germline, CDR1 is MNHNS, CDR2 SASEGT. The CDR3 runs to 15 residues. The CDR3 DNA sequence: TGTGCCAGCAGCTCCGGGACTAGCGGGGGGGATGAGCAGTTCTTC. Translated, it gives CASSSGTSGGDEQFF.

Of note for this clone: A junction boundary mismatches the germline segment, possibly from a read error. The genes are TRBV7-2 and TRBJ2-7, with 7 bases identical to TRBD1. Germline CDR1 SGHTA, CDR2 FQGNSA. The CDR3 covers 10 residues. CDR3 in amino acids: CSGQYYEQYF. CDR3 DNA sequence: TGCTCGGGACAGTACTACGAGCAGTACTTC.

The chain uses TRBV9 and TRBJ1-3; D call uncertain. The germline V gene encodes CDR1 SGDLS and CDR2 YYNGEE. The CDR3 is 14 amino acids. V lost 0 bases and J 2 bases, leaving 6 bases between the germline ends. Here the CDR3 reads CASSVEAAGNTIYF. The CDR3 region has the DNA TGTGCCAGCAGCGTAGAGGCGGCTGGAAACACCATATATTTT.

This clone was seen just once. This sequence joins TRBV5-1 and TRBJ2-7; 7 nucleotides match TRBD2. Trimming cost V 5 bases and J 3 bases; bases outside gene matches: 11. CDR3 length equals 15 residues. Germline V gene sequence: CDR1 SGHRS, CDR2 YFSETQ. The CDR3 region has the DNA TGCGCCAGCAGGCTTTTTTGGCGGGGGATCTACGAGCAGTACTTC. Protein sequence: CASRLFWRGIYEQYF. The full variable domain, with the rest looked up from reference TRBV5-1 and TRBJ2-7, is KAGVTQTPRYLIKTRGQQVTLSCSPISGHRSVSWYQQTPGQGLQFLFEYFSETQRNKGNFPGRFSGRQFSNSRSEMNVSTLELGDSALYLCASRLFWRGIYEQYFGPGTRLTVT.

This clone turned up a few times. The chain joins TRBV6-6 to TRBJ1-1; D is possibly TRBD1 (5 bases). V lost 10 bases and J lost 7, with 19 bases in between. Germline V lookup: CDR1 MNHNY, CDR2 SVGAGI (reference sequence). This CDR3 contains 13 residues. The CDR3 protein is CATTTDDRFEAFF. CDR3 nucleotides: TGTGCCACTACCACGGACGACAGATTTGAAGCTTTCTTT.

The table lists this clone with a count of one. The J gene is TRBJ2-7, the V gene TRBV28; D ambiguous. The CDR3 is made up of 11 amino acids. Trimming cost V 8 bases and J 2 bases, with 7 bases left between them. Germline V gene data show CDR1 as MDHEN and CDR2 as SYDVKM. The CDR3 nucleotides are TGTGCCAGCGGTTCAACCTACGAGCAGTACTTC. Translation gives CASGSTYEQYF.

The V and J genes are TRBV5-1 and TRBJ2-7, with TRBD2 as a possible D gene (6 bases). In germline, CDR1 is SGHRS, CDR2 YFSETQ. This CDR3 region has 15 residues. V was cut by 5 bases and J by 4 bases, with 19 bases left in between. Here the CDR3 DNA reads TGCGCCAGCAGTCCTGATGCGGGGACGGTATACGAGCAGTACTTC. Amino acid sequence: CASSPDAGTVYEQYF.

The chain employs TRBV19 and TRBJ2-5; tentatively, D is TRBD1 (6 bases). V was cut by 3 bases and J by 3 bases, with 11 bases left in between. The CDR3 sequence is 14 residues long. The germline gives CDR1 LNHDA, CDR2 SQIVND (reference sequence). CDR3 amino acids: CASSMGHREETQYF. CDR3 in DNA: TGTGCCAGTAGTATGGGACACAGGGAAGAGACCCAGTACTTC.

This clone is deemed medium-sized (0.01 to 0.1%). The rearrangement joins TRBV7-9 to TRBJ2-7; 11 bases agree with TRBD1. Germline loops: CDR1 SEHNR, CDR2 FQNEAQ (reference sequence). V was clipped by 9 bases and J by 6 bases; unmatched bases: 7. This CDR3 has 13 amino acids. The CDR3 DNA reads TGTGCCAGTTCGGACAGGGGGCCTAGCGAGCAGTACTTC. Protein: CASSDRGPSEQYF. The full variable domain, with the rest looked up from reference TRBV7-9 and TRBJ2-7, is DTGVSQNPRHKITKRGQNVTFRCDPISEHNRLYWYRQTLGQGPEFLTYFQNEAQLEKSRLLSDRFSAERPKGSFSTLEIQRTEQGDSAMYLCASSDRGPSEQYFGPGTRLTVT.

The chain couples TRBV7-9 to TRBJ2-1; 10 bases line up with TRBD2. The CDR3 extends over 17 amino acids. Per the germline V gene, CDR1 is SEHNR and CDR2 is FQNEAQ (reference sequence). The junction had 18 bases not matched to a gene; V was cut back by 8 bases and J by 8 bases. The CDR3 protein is CASGAAWTSGLRDEQFF. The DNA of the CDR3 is TGTGCCAGCGGCGCCGCCTGGACTAGCGGACTGAGGGATGAGCAGTTCTTC.

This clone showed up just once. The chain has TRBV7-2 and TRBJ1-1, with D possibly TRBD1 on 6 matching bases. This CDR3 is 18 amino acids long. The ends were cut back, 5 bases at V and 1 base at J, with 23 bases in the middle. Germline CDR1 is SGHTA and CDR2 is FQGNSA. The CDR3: CASSRTIGQPTKNTEAFF. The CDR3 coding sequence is TGTGCCAGCAGCCGGACCATCGGACAGCCGACCAAGAACACTGAAGCTTTCTTT.